The 19 T cell receptor beta chains given below trace back to one sample, sequenced in a study of control samples from healthy donors and cancer patients. Data came from immunoSEQ multiplex PCR; TCRdb stores just in-frame clones and leaves some out. The data contain about 60,000 clones, 95% to 97% of them singletons. The specimen was blood. These receptors all come from a woman aged 18-29 years in good health.

V gene TRBV5-1 combines with J gene TRBJ1-4; D is perhaps TRBD1 (6 bases). CDR3 length equals 16 residues. The germline CDR1 and CDR2 sequences are SGHRS and YFSETQ. V shed 0 bases and J shed 6 bases, with 15 bases lying between them. CDR3 nucleotide sequence: TGCGCCAGCAGCTTGGGGGATAACAGGGTTGATGAAAAACTGTTTTTT. Its translation is CASSLGDNRVDEKLFF.

The chain has TRBV2 and TRBJ1-5; no clear D. CDR3 size: 13 residues. Trimming removed 6 bases at V and 3 bases at J, with 9 bases between. Germline V gene sequence: CDR1 SNHLY, CDR2 FYNNEI. Written as DNA, the CDR3 is TGTGCCAGCAGAACAGTATCCAATCAGCCCCAGCATTTT. Amino acids: CASRTVSNQPQHF. Based on the CDR3 plus reference TRBV2 and TRBJ1-5, the full variable domain is EPEVTQTPSHQVTQMGQEVILRCVPISNHLYFYWYRQILGQKVEFLVSFYNNEISEKSEIFDDQFSVERPDGSNFTLKIRSTKLEDSAMYFCASRTVSNQPQHFGDGTRLSIL.

This clone has only one observation. The chain is built from TRBV7-9 and TRBJ1-4; TRBD1 is a possible D gene (6 bases). V was cut by 5 bases and J by 4 bases, with 17 bases left in between. The CDR3 is made up of 16 amino acids. From germline, CDR1 is SEHNR and CDR2 FQNEAQ (reference sequence). CDR3 sequence (DNA): TGTGCCAGCAGCACCACTAGGACAGCCTTTAATGAAAAACTGTTTTTT. Translation gives CASSTTRTAFNEKLFF.

J is TRBJ2-7 and V is TRBV4-1; D not resolved. Trimming stripped 3 bases from V and 6 bases from J, with 15 bases between. Looked up from germline, CDR1 is MGHRA and CDR2 is YSYEKL. There are 14 residues in the CDR3. CDR3 residues: CASSHDGPIPEQYF. CDR3 nucleotide sequence: TGCGCCAGCAGCCACGACGGACCTATCCCCGAGCAGTACTTC.

V gene TRBV10-3 combines with J gene TRBJ2-7; D unclear. CDR3 size: 11 residues. V lost 2 bases and J 7 bases, leaving 6 bases between the germline ends. CDR1 and CDR2 (germline): ENHRY, SYGVKD. CDR3 amino acids: CAISERWEQYF. The DNA of the CDR3 is TGTGCCATCAGTGAGAGGTGGGAGCAGTACTTC.

The chain carries TRBV28 and TRBJ1-1; D unclear. The V gene lost 5 bases and the J gene lost 6 bases, with 16 bases spanning the gap. The germline V gene encodes CDR1 MDHEN and CDR2 SYDVKM. This CDR3 region has 14 residues. CDR3 nucleotides: TGTGCCAGCAGTCCACCAGAAGAAAGTTCTGAAGCTTTCTTT. Translating it yields CASSPPEESSEAFF.

This clone appeared once. The chain employs TRBV6-5 and TRBJ1-3; the match to TRBD1 covers 8 bases. Germline V lookup: CDR1 MNHEY, CDR2 SVGAGI. Trimming took 6 bases from V and 5 from J; bases not matched to a gene: 6. The CDR3 runs 14 residues. The CDR3 here is CASRKDRARNTIYF. CDR3 nucleotides: TGTGCCAGCAGGAAGGACAGGGCCAGAAACACCATATATTTT.

The chain has TRBV11-3 and TRBJ2-5, with D perhaps given as TRBD1 or TRBD2 (6 bases each). CDR1 and CDR2 (germline): SGHNT, YENEEA. V was pared by 3 bases and J by 4 bases, with 15 bases between. The CDR3 runs 15 residues. The CDR3 region has the DNA TGTGCCAGCAGCTTGGACGGGGGCGGGGCAGAGACCCAGTACTTC. Its protein is CASSLDGGGAETQYF.

In this sample, this clone turned up once. The J gene is TRBJ1-4, the V gene TRBV30; D gene unclear. Trimming removed 4 bases from V and 0 bases from J, with 9 bases in between. Germline CDR1 and CDR2: GTSNPN and SVGIG (reference sequence). This CDR3 contains 14 residues. The CDR3 protein is CAWNLHATNEKLFF. CDR3 DNA sequence: TGTGCCTGGAACCTACACGCAACTAATGAAAAACTGTTTTTT.

The chain combines TRBV29-1 with TRBJ1-5; 10 bases are a match to TRBD1. CDR1 SQVTM and CDR2 ANQGSEA come from the germline V gene. The CDR3 sequence is 12 residues long. J was trimmed by 5 bases and V by 6 bases; bases with no gene match: 1. Here the CDR3 DNA reads TGCAGCGTAGGGACAGGGGATCAGCCCCAGCATTTT. Translated: CSVGTGDQPQHF.

This chain joins TRBV6-5 and TRBJ1-6; D call uncertain. The CDR3 sequence is 14 residues long. Germline V gene data show CDR1 as MNHEY and CDR2 as SVGAGI. Trimming removed 7 bases from V and 0 bases from J, with 7 bases in between. The CDR3 nucleotides are TGTGCCAGCAATTTGGACTCCTATAATTCACCCCTCCACTTT. This sequence encodes CASNLDSYNSPLHF.

In this sample, this clone turned up once. The V gene is TRBV6-5, the J gene TRBJ2-2; D ambiguous. V lost 2 bases and J 7 bases, leaving 11 bases between the germline ends. The CDR3 loop spans 14 amino acids. CDR1 and CDR2 (germline): MNHEY, SVGAGI. In DNA form, the CDR3 reads TGTGCCAGCAGTTACGCCCCCCCAGGCGGGGAGCTGTTTTTT. Amino acids: CASSYAPPGGELFF.

V usage is TRBV19 and J usage is TRBJ2-3; D unresolved. V was cut by 3 bases and J by 0 bases, with 10 bases left in between. This CDR3 contains 15 residues. Germline V gene data show CDR1 as LNHDA and CDR2 as SQIVND (reference sequence). The DNA of the CDR3 is TGTGCCAGTAGTATCAGCGTTACAAGCACAGATACGCAGTATTTT. It encodes CASSISVTSTDTQYF. Variable domain in full (rest from reference TRBV19 and TRBJ2-3): DGGITQSPKYLFRKEGQNVTLSCEQNLNHDAMYWYRQDPGQGLRLIYYSQIVNDFQKGDIAEGYSVSREKKESFPLTVTSAQKNPTAFYLCASSISVTSTDTQYFGPGTRLTVL.

V gene TRBV2 combines with J gene TRBJ2-3, with a possible D match to TRBD1 (5 bases). The CDR3 consists of 13 residues. The germline V and J ends were trimmed by 4 bases and 2 bases, with 7 bases remaining between them. Germline V lookup: CDR1 SNHLY, CDR2 FYNNEI. The CDR3: CASSGQLTDTQYF. CDR3 sequence (DNA): TGTGCCAGCAGTGGACAGCTCACAGATACGCAGTATTTT.

The rearrangement joins TRBV2 to TRBJ1-2; D is unresolved. V was cut by 2 bases and J by 2 bases, with 18 bases left in between. Germline loops: CDR1 SNHLY, CDR2 FYNNEI. CDR3 length equals 17 residues. The CDR3 coding sequence is TGTGCCAGCAGTGAACTGGCAGGCCTAGTAAGGAACTATGGCTACACCTTC. Its translation: CASSELAGLVRNYGYTF.

The V call is TRBV9, the J call TRBJ1-6, with TRBD1 as a possible D gene (6 bases). The V end lost 4 bases, the J end lost 10 bases, and 18 bases lay between the germline ends. Germline V gene data show CDR1 as SGDLS and CDR2 as YYNGEE. There are 15 residues in the CDR3. CDR3 coding DNA: TGTGCCAGCAGCTTCGAAACAGGGTTGGGATCACCCCTCCACTTT. Protein sequence: CASSFETGLGSPLHF. Looking up the rest from reference TRBV9 and TRBJ1-6 gives the full variable domain: DSGVTQTPKHLITATGQRVTLRCSPRSGDLSVYWYQQSLDQGLQFLIQYYNGEERAKGNILERFSAQQFPDLHSELNLSSLELGDSALYFCASSFETGLGSPLHFGNGTRLTVT.

The CDR3 DNA reads as TGTGCCAGCAAGGGACAGGGAGGTGGCTACACCTTC. Translated, it gives CASKGQGGGYTF. The genes are TRBV2 and TRBJ1-2; TRBD1 matches 9 bases. Germline V gives CDR1 SNHLY, CDR2 FYNNEI. J lost 7 bases, V lost 7 bases, and 4 bases had no gene match. The CDR3 runs 12 residues. Full variable domain (outside the CDR3, taken from reference TRBV2 and TRBJ1-2): EPEVTQTPSHQVTQMGQEVILRCVPISNHLYFYWYRQILGQKVEFLVSFYNNEISEKSEIFDDQFSVERPDGSNFTLKIRSTKLEDSAMYFCASKGQGGGYTFGSGTRLTVV.

V usage is TRBV4-2 and J usage is TRBJ2-7; 13 bases agree with TRBD2. This CDR3 contains 16 residues. Germline-derived CDR1 and CDR2 are LGHNA and YNFKEQ. After removal of 0 bases from V and 7 bases from J, the junction contained 6 bases not matched to a gene. The chain's CDR3 is CASSQEGTSGVGEQYF. DNA of the CDR3: TGTGCCAGCAGCCAAGAGGGGACTAGCGGGGTTGGAGAGCAGTACTTC.

V is TRBV11-2 and J is TRBJ2-7; 7 bases are a match to TRBD2. Unmatched junction bases numbered 2, after V lost 1 base and J lost 2 bases. CDR1 is SGHAT, CDR2 FQNNGV, per germline. CDR3 length: 14 amino acids. The CDR3 region is CASSLGGGTYEQYF. CDR3 DNA sequence: TGTGCCAGCAGCTTAGGGGGGGGAACCTACGAGCAGTACTTC.